This TCR beta chain originates from a study of cytomegalovirus exposure and HLA in healthy donors. Overall study: In a later analysis, the approximately 110 validation repertoires were reported to have used the same platform as the roughly 670 first-cohort repertoires.

Measured with immunoSEQ multiplex PCR; TCRdb has only the in-frame clones, and not every one. This sample has under 400,000 clones, with roughly 88% found just once. The V gene's germline CDR1 is SGHVS and CDR2 FNYEAQ. This CDR3 spans 16 amino acids. Trimming left V 2 bases short and J 2 bases short, with 10 bases between. Sequenced sample: PBMCs. The chain joins TRBV7-6 to TRBJ2-6; weak D call: TRBD1 (5 bases). The TCR originated in a woman in her late teens or twenties in good health and CMV-seronegative. The CDR3 nucleotides are TGTGCCAGCAGCTTATTTTTGACAGCTGGGGCCAACGTCCTGACTTTC. Its protein is CASSLFLTAGANVLTF.